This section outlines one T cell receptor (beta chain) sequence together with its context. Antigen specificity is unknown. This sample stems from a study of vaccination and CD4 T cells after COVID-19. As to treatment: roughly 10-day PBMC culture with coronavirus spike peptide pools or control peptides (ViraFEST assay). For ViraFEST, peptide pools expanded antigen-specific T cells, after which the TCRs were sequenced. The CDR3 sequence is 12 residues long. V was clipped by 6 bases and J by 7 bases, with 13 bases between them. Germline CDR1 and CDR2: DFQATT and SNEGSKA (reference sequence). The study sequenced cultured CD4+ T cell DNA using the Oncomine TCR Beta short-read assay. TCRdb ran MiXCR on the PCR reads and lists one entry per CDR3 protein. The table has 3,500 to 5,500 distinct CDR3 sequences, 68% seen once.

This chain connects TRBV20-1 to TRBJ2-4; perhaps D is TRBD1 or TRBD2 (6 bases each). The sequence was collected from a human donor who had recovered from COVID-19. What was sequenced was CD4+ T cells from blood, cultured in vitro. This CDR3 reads CSAIRGENIQYF. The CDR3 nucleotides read TGCAGTGCCATTAGGGGGGAGAACATTCAGTACTTC.